These 13 T cell receptor beta chains share one sample of origin, sequenced in a study of cytomegalovirus exposure and HLA in healthy donors. Use of 60 Vbeta and 13 Jbeta primers characterized the PCR. Using immunoSEQ multiplex PCR, the repertoire was profiled, and TCRdb retains in-frame clones only, with some absent. The sample lists more than 50,000 clones; roughly 70% were seen once. Sequencing input: PBMCs. The source is a woman aged 55 to 70 in good health and CMV-seropositive.

The chain joins TRBV11-1 to TRBJ1-1, with D tentatively TRBD1 (6 bases). The ends were cut back, 5 bases at V and 5 bases at J, with 15 bases in the middle. Germline V lookup: CDR1 SGHAT, CDR2 FQDESV (reference sequence). The CDR3 contains 14 residues. CDR3 sequence reads: CASSPSMGATEAFF. As DNA, the CDR3 is TGTGCCAGCAGCCCGAGCATGGGGGCAACTGAAGCTTTCTTT.

This sequence joins TRBV4-3 and TRBJ2-1; D is unresolved. Between the trimmed V and J ends, which lost 2 bases and 9 bases, there was a span of 11 bases. The CDR3 runs 13 residues. Looked up from germline, CDR1 is LGHNA and CDR2 is YSLEER. CDR3 sequence: CASSQWRESEQFF. DNA for the CDR3: TGCGCCAGCAGCCAATGGAGAGAGAGTGAGCAGTTCTTC.

The chain links TRBV9 to TRBJ2-7; TRBD1 agrees at 10 bases. V lost 3 bases to trimming and J lost 5 bases; unmatched junction nucleotides: 8. Germline CDR1 and CDR2: SGDLS and YYNGEE. The CDR3 consists of 15 residues. The CDR3 sequence: CASSAREGTGDEQYF. In nucleotides, the CDR3 is TGTGCCAGCAGCGCCCGCGAAGGGACAGGGGACGAGCAGTACTTC.

The J gene is TRBJ1-6, the V gene TRBV6-8; D is unresolved. The CDR3 has 15 residues. The V gene's germline CDR1 is MNHGY and CDR2 SAAAGT. V was cut by 3 bases and J by 5 bases, with 11 bases left in between. The CDR3 here is CASSYIDGDNSPLHF. In DNA form, the CDR3 reads TGTGCCAGCAGTTATATCGACGGGGATAATTCACCCCTCCACTTT.

This chain links TRBV7-9 with TRBJ1-1, with a possible D match to TRBD1 (5 bases). The germline V gene has CDR1 SEHNR and CDR2 FQNEAQ (reference sequence). The CDR3 has 14 residues. Trimming stripped 2 bases from V and 5 bases from J, with 12 bases between. The CDR3 loop is CASSLRAGNTEAFF. CDR3 bases: TGTGCCAGCAGCTTAAGGGCAGGGAATACTGAAGCTTTCTTT.

The chain uses TRBV19 and TRBJ1-1, with TRBD1 matching over 8 bases. The CDR3 extends over 17 amino acids. V dropped 5 bases and J dropped 0; count of bases not matched to a gene: 11. Germline CDR1 is LNHDA and CDR2 is SQIVND (reference sequence). CDR3 protein: CASSARTGFEMNTEAFF. CDR3 nucleotides: TGTGCCAGTAGTGCGCGGACAGGGTTCGAAATGAACACTGAAGCTTTCTTT.

V and J are TRBV5-1 and TRBJ2-1; TRBD2 aligns across 12 bases. Germline loops: CDR1 SGHRS, CDR2 YFSETQ. The CDR3 is made up of 18 amino acids. With 2 bases clipped from V and 1 base from J, the junction kept 7 bases outside the gene matches. CDR3 region: CASSLGLAGGRSYNEQFF. CDR3 in DNA: TGCGCCAGCAGCTTAGGGCTAGCGGGGGGGCGGTCCTACAATGAGCAGTTCTTC.

The V and J genes are TRBV19 and TRBJ1-2; D is undetermined. In germline, CDR1 is LNHDA, CDR2 SQIVND (reference sequence). V was cut by 6 bases and J by 8 bases, with 13 bases left in between. This CDR3 contains 12 residues. CDR3 nucleotides: TGTGCCAGTAGGGAGGTTGGGAAAGGCTACACCTTC. Translated: CASREVGKGYTF.

The J gene is TRBJ2-5, the V gene TRBV7-2; tentative D call: TRBD1 (7 bases). Germline V gives CDR1 SGHTA, CDR2 FQGNSA. Trimming took 5 bases from V and 0 from J, leaving 22 bases between them. This CDR3 comprises 18 residues. DNA of the CDR3: TGTGCCAGCAGCCGCGGGACAGCTTCGGTCGCGTACCAAGAGACCCAGTACTTC. Its protein product is CASSRGTASVAYQETQYF. The full variable domain, its missing parts supplied by reference TRBV7-2 and TRBJ2-5, is GAGVSQSPSNKVTEKGKDVELRCDPISGHTALYWYRQSLGQGLEFLIYFQGNSAPDKSGLPSDRFSAERTGGSVSTLTIQRTQQEDSAVYLCASSRGTASVAYQETQYFGPGTRLLVL.

V usage is TRBV10-3 and J usage is TRBJ2-5; 10 bases are shared with TRBD2. This CDR3 region has 16 residues. The J segment lost 5 bases and the V segment lost 1 base, leaving 7 bases of the junction unmatched. Germline V gene data show CDR1 as ENHRY and CDR2 as SYGVKD. DNA for the CDR3: TGTGCCATCAGTGAGTGGAATAGCGGGGGGCCGGAGACCCAGTACTTC. Translated: CAISEWNSGGPETQYF.

The genes are TRBV5-4 and TRBJ2-2, with a tentative D call TRBD1 (6 bases). Germline loops: CDR1 SGHNT, CDR2 YYREEE (reference sequence). With 2 bases removed from V and 2 bases from J, the gap between germline ends came to 10 bases. The CDR3 length is 15 residues. The CDR3 sequence is CASSLRGYNTGELFF. For the CDR3, the DNA is TGTGCCAGCAGCTTAAGGGGGTACAACACCGGGGAGCTGTTTTTT.

This clone was seen more than once but under ten times. The chain recombines TRBV7-2 with TRBJ2-3, with D maybe TRBD1 (5 bases). Germline loops: CDR1 SGHTA, CDR2 FQGNSA. The CDR3 totals 15 residues. V lost 6 bases, J lost 2 bases, and 15 bases lay in between. Here the CDR3 reads CASSFPTVYTDTQYF. DNA for the CDR3: TGTGCCAGCAGTTTTCCGACAGTTTACACAGATACGCAGTATTTT.

There are a few counts of this clone. The chain is built from TRBV11-3 and TRBJ2-7, with D uncertain. This CDR3 is built from 14 residues. V lost 2 bases and J lost 5, with 13 bases in between. CDR1 SGHNT and CDR2 YENEEA come from the germline V gene. The DNA for the CDR3 is TGTGCCAGCAGCTTAAGAACAGCCCTCCACGAGCAGTACTTC. It yields the protein CASSLRTALHEQYF.